Presented here are 26 T cell receptor beta chains from one specimen sequenced in a study of tumor-infiltrating lymphocytes in primary liver carcinoma. Out of unsorted whole blood came the blood RNA, and germline DNA was extracted as well. A primer matching the constant region was used to make TCR beta cDNA from approximately 0.55 ug of total RNA. Employing slightly modified ARM-PCR, three nested multiplex PCR rounds were run, and these gave rise to the TCR beta libraries. Each of the first two PCR rounds ran nine to ten cycles with TRBV1-TRBV30 forward and C-beta reverse primers. MiXCR, run by TCRdb on the multiplex PCR reads, gives a single entry per CDR3 protein. The sample holds 300,000 to 400,000 distinct CDR3 sequences, 65% seen once. Sequencing was done on a sample of peripheral blood. These TCRs come from a man aged 35 to 55 with primary liver carcinoma and hepatitis B virus infection.

This clonotype appeared a few times. The chain couples TRBV24-1 to TRBJ2-3; D is possibly TRBD1 or TRBD2 (6 bases each). V was cut by 9 bases and J by 14 bases, with 20 bases left in between. The CDR3 covers 12 residues. Germline V gene sequence: CDR1 KGHDR, CDR2 SFDVKD. In nucleotides, the CDR3 is TGTGCCACCTCCCCCGGAGGGGGACTGTGGTATTTT. Its protein product is CATSPGGGLWYF.

The chain uses TRBV28 and TRBJ2-1, with 7 positions matching TRBD2. CDR1 is MDHEN, CDR2 SYDVKM, per germline. Trimming at V came to 10 bases and at J to 2 bases, leaving 8 bases not matched to a gene. This CDR3 has 14 residues. The CDR3 protein is CATTPLATYNEQFF. Here the CDR3 DNA reads TGTGCCACGACGCCACTAGCGACCTACAATGAGCAGTTCTTC.

Remarks on this clonotype: A much larger clone differs by one base, so this may be a read error. This chain connects TRBV6-1 to TRBJ2-2; no clear D. Between the trimmed V and J ends, which lost 10 bases and 6 bases, there was a span of 18 bases. Looked up from germline, CDR1 is MNHNS and CDR2 is SASEGT. The CDR3 sequence is 14 residues long. CDR3 in DNA: TGTGCCACCAACCCGCTTACTAATGCCGGGGAGCTGTTTTTT. It specifies CATNPLTNAGELFF.

The chain uses TRBV5-1 and TRBJ1-2; D might be TRBD1 (6 bases). The CDR3 is 15 amino acids. Trimming pared 1 base from V and 5 bases from J, leaving 15 bases between. Germline CDR1 is SGHRS and CDR2 is YFSETQ. The CDR3 DNA reads as TGCGCCAGCAGCTTGTTTAACAGGGACCTTTATGGCTACACCTTC. It codes for CASSLFNRDLYGYTF.

Of note for this clonotype: The junction and the germline gene differ at one end; a read error may be behind it. The chain is built from TRBV4-2 and TRBJ2-2; D could derive from TRBD1 or TRBD2 (5 bases each). Germline V gene lookup returns CDR1 LGHNA and CDR2 YNFKEQ. This CDR3 spans 14 amino acids. CDR3 coding DNA: TGTGCCAGCAGCGTTTTACAGGTAACCGGGGAGCTCCTTTTT. Encoded protein: CASSVLQVTGELLF.

This clonotype has just one count. This CDR3 is missing its conserved last phenylalanine or tryptophan, likely due to a read error. The V gene is TRBV11-3, the J gene TRBJ1-1, with TRBD1 as a possible D gene (5 bases). Per the germline V gene, CDR1 is SGHNT and CDR2 is YENEEA. This CDR3 comprises 14 residues. With 5 bases removed from V and 5 bases from J, the gap between germline ends came to 15 bases. CDR3 region: CASSLGQGETEAFL. CDR3 nucleotide sequence: TGTGCCAGCAGCCTAGGACAAGGAGAAACTGAAGCTTTCCTT.

Concerning this clonotype itself: Since a much larger clone is just one base distant, this may be a read error. The chain is built from TRBV5-4 and TRBJ2-2; TRBD1 or TRBD2 may be the D gene (5 bases each). Germline CDR1 and CDR2: SGHNT and YYREEE (reference sequence). V was pared by 5 bases and J by 2 bases, with 16 bases between. This CDR3 contains 16 residues. As DNA, the CDR3 is TGTGCCAGCAGTCCGGGTGGGACGGTCAACACCGGGGAGCTGTTTTTT. This gives the protein CASSPGGTVNTGELFF.

The gene calls are TRBV11-2 and TRBJ2-2, with a tentative D call TRBD2 (6 bases). There are 17 residues in the CDR3. V gave up 2 bases and J gave up 1 base, with 14 bases separating them. Germline CDR1 reads SGHAT; CDR2 reads FQNNGV. Here the CDR3 reads CASSLFLLRENTGELFF. CDR3 in DNA: TGTGCCAGCAGCTTATTTTTGCTGCGGGAGAACACCGGGGAGCTGTTTTTT.

Note on this clonotype: A read error may account for a junction end that differs from germline. CDR3 nucleotides: TGTGCCGGCCGTGGCTATGGCTTCACCTTC. Protein: CAGRGYGFTF. The rearrangement uses TRBV30 and TRBJ1-2; D is undetermined. CDR3 length equals 10 residues. CDR1 and CDR2 from the germline V gene are GTSNPN and SVGIG (reference sequence).

About this clonotype itself: A much larger clone lies a single base off, so this may be a read error. The gene calls are TRBV29-1 and TRBJ2-5, with D tentatively TRBD1 (6 bases). Per the germline V gene, CDR1 is SQVTM and CDR2 is ANQGSEA. This CDR3 region has 12 residues. The CDR3 here is CSVASGEETKYF. DNA of the CDR3: TGCAGCGTTGCGTCAGGGGAAGAGACCAAGTACTTC.

About this clonotype itself: The junction departs from the called germline gene at one end, perhaps through a read error. The rearrangement links TRBV28 to TRBJ2-1; D unclear. The CDR3 sequence is 11 residues long. CDR1 and CDR2 (germline): MDHEN, SYDVKM. CDR3: CVSSRDNEQFF. The CDR3 region has the DNA TGTGTCAGCAGTCGCGACAATGAGCAGTTCTTC.

Of note for this clonotype: Possible read error: a much larger clone is one base away. The rearrangement joins TRBV4-1 to TRBJ1-6; D gene unclear. Germline loops: CDR1 MGHRA, CDR2 YSYEKL. The CDR3 covers 13 residues. CDR3 DNA: TGCACCAGCAGCCAGAGGGAGGGTTCACCCCTCCACTTT. Encoded protein: CTSSQREGSPLHF.

Comment on this clonotype: A much larger clone differs from this one at a single base, so this may be a read error. V and J are TRBV5-6 and TRBJ2-1; tentatively, D is TRBD2 (6 bases). The CDR3 contains 15 residues. Germline V lookup: CDR1 SGHDT, CDR2 YYEEEE. DNA for the CDR3: TGTGCCAGCAGCTTGGACTGGGGAGGCTACAATGGGCAGTTCTTC. This encodes CASSLDWGGYNGQFF.

The rearrangement links TRBV11-1 to TRBJ1-3; D unresolved. CDR1 is SGHAT, CDR2 FQDESV, per germline (reference sequence). The CDR3 totals 15 residues. The CDR3 DNA sequence: TGTACAAGCAGCCCGGACGGGAGCTCTGGAAACACCATATATTTT. Translating gives CTSSPDGSSGNTIYF.

Comment on this clonotype: Possible read error: a much larger clone is one base away. The chain links TRBV6-6 to TRBJ2-7; 8 bases line up with TRBD1. CDR1 is MNHNY and CDR2 is SVGAGI in the germline V gene (reference sequence). The CDR3 sequence is 15 residues long. CDR3 DNA: TGTGCCAGGAGTTCGCCGGGACAGGCCACCTACGAGCAGTACTTC. Its translation: CARSSPGQATYEQYF.

This clonotype was seen a handful of times. Being one base from a much bigger clone, this may be a read error. This chain joins TRBV29-1 and TRBJ2-1; 12 bases line up with TRBD2. This CDR3 has 14 amino acids. With 7 bases clipped from V and 9 bases from J, the junction kept 10 bases outside the gene matches. The germline CDR1 and CDR2 sequences are SQVTM and ANQGSEA. The CDR3 here is CSAKGLAGGGEQFF. CDR3 DNA: TGCAGCGCAAAGGGTCTAGCGGGAGGGGGTGAGCAGTTCTTC.

This clonotype was found a few times. Because the CDR3's place on the DNA is in doubt, the DNA is left out and the CDR3 is given as listed by TCRdb. The V call is TRBV12-3 or TRBV12-4, the J call TRBJ2-6; the D call TRBD2 from the table was never checked on the DNA. The CDR3 has 19 residues if both end residues are counted. The CDR3 loop reads CASSLWSGGFGSGANVLTF.

On this clonotype: Just one base apart from a much larger clone, this may be a read error. J is TRBJ1-1 and V is TRBV6-1; maybe TRBD1 (5 bases). The CDR3 runs 14 residues. CDR1 is MNHNS and CDR2 is SASEGT in the germline V gene. Trimming cost V 7 bases and J 4 bases, with 16 bases left between them. DNA for the CDR3: TGTGCCAGCACTCCGGGACCGCAGATCACTGAAGCTTTCTTT. This translates into CASTPGPQITEAFF.

About this clonotype: A much larger clone sits a single nucleotide away, making a read error possible. The chain employs TRBV6-1 and TRBJ1-4; D remains unclear. The length of the CDR3 is 16 residues. Trimming cost V 1 base and J 8 bases, with 17 bases left between them. Germline CDR1 MNHNS, CDR2 SASEGT. The CDR3 loop reads CASSEVGLSAGEKLFF. The DNA of the CDR3 is TGTGCCAGCAGTGAAGTGGGCCTTTCAGCGGGGGAAAAACTGTTTTTT.

A word on this clonotype: Since the CDR3 does not end with the conserved phenylalanine or tryptophan, this likely comes from a read error. The chain recombines TRBV11-2 with TRBJ1-6; 8 bases match TRBD1. The germline V gene encodes CDR1 SGHAT and CDR2 FQNNGV. The CDR3 has 14 amino acids. The junction had 11 bases not matched to a gene; V was cut back by 7 bases and J by 12 bases. The CDR3 region is CASNPGQGFGPLHS. CDR3 DNA sequence: TGTGCCAGCAACCCCGGACAGGGATTTGGACCCCTCCACTCT.

The sample holds one count of this clonotype. One end of the junction does not line up with germline, which may come from a read error. This chain links TRBV6-6 with TRBJ2-5; no clear D gene. CDR3 length: 12 amino acids. CDR1 is MNHNY, CDR2 SVGAGI, per germline (reference sequence). The CDR3 coding sequence is TGTGCCAGCAGCTTAACGGTAGAGACTCAGTACTTC. Protein sequence: CASSLTVETQYF.

Turning to this clonotype: This may arise from a read error, as a much more abundant clone is one base away. The V call is TRBV24-1, the J call TRBJ2-2; tentatively, D is TRBD1 (6 bases). There are 16 residues in the CDR3. From germline, CDR1 is KGHDR and CDR2 SFDVKD. CDR3 residues: CATSDFGRGRTGELLF. Written as DNA, the CDR3 is TGTGCCACCAGTGATTTCGGCAGGGGAAGGACCGGGGAGCTGCTTTTT.

This clonotype was observed a handful of times. Since a much larger clone is just one base distant, this may be a read error. This chain links TRBV6-5 with TRBJ2-7; possibly TRBD1 for D (6 bases). CDR1 is MNHEY and CDR2 is SVGAGI in the germline V gene. The germline V and J ends were trimmed by 4 bases and 6 bases, with 19 bases remaining between them. The CDR3 is made up of 15 amino acids. This CDR3 is CASSSGTWGNPEQYF. CDR3 DNA: TGTGCCAGCAGTTCAGGGACATGGGGCAATCCCGAGCAGTACTTC.

For this clonotype: This sequence may be a read error, since a much larger clone differs from it by one base. This chain's CDR3 is CASSRQGLYTDMQYF. CDR3 sequence (DNA): TGTGCCAGCAGCCGACAGGGGCTATACACAGATATGCAGTATTTT. The chain combines TRBV6-6 with TRBJ2-3, with 8 bases identical to TRBD1. Germline V gives CDR1 MNHNY, CDR2 SVGAGI (reference sequence). This CDR3 has 15 amino acids.

This clonotype was recorded a few times. This chain uses TRBV24-1 with TRBJ2-3; 9 positions match TRBD1. Germline CDR1 and CDR2: KGHDR and SFDVKD. The ends lost 4 bases at V and 2 bases at J; junction bases unmatched: 12. CDR3 length: 18 residues. CDR3 nucleotides: TGTGCCACCAGTGACCCTAACCCGACAGGGGGGAACACAGATACGCAGTATTTT. Protein sequence: CATSDPNPTGGNTDTQYF.

Concerning this clonotype: At one end the junction does not follow the germline gene, possibly because of a read error. The rearrangement uses TRBV6-6 and TRBJ2-7; 7 nucleotides align to TRBD2. This CDR3 comprises 18 residues. CDR1 is MNHNY and CDR2 is SVGAGI in the germline V gene (reference sequence). The CDR3 loop is CASSYDLLQRGFRYERYF. For the CDR3, the DNA is TGTGCCAGCAGTTACGATCTGTTACAGCGGGGTTTTCGCTACGAGCGGTACTTC.